This T cell receptor beta chain was retrieved from a study of graft-versus-host responses after intestinal transplantation. Study-wide points: The authors found GvH clones in recipient marrow, some appearing first in ileum or blood. Early declines in HvG clones that occurred post-transplant were associated with peak circulating GvH clone levels.

J gave up 5 bases and V 1 base, and 1 base lay outside the gene matches. This CDR3 has 13 residues. Germline V lookup: CDR1 LGHNA, CDR2 YNFKEQ. Sequencing was performed with immunoSEQ multiplex PCR; in TCRdb, only in-frame clones are kept and a portion is missing. The repertoire includes roughly 100,000 clones, 91% of them detected once, and approximately 0.18% sits in the top ten. On this clone: The antigen is undetermined.

Sequences were derived from unstimulated CD4+ T cells sorted from spleen or lymph node cells, sampled before transplant. This receptor was identified in a human donor who was the organ donor for an intestinal transplant. The chain recombines TRBV4-2 with TRBJ2-7; the match to TRBD1 covers 8 bases. In DNA, the CDR3 is TGTGCCAGCAGCCAAGGGACAGGGAACGAGCAGTACTTC. Translated, it gives CASSQGTGNEQYF.